Listed below are T cell receptor beta chains from one sample, sequenced in a study of Graves' ophthalmopathy and Graves' hyperthyroidism. TCRdb ran MiXCR on the multiplex PCR reads and lists one entry per CDR3 protein. The sample records 500,000 to 700,000 distinct CDR3 sequences, roughly 39% being singletons. Specimen: peripheral blood or thyroid tissue (not recorded which). These receptors were obtained from an adult man with Graves' hyperthyroidism. CDR3s include the opening cysteine and the closing phenylalanine or tryptophan. Fields, in order: J gene, CDR3 length, V gene, D gene, CDR3 protein. A D gene is named only where the DNA matches it firmly.

J gene: TRBJ1-5
CDR3 length: 14
V gene: TRBV29-1
D gene: -
CDR3 protein: CSVGEQGLGQPQHF

J gene: TRBJ1-5
CDR3 length: 14
V gene: TRBV10-3
D gene: -
CDR3 protein: CAISDRNGEQPQHF

J gene: TRBJ1-2
CDR3 length: 13
V gene: TRBV20-1
D gene: TRBD1
CDR3 protein: CSASDRGFDGYTF

J gene: TRBJ2-2
CDR3 length: 19
V gene: TRBV9
D gene: -
CDR3 protein: CASSQLTGRVRLNTGELFF

J gene: TRBJ1-5
CDR3 length: 12
V gene: TRBV2
D gene: -
CDR3 protein: CASRGPDQPQHF

J gene: TRBJ1-5
CDR3 length: 19
V gene: TRBV25-1
D gene: TRBD1
CDR3 protein: CASNALFPGQGISNQPQHF

J gene: TRBJ2-5
CDR3 length: 16
V gene: TRBV12-3/TRBV12-4
D gene: TRBD2
CDR3 protein: CASSFWSGMGKETQYF

J gene: TRBJ1-5
CDR3 length: 18
V gene: TRBV6-6
D gene: -
CDR3 protein: CASRRYPVRDPVNQPQHF

J gene: TRBJ2-7
CDR3 length: 14
V gene: TRBV15
D gene: TRBD1
CDR3 protein: CATSSGTGDLGQYF

J gene: TRBJ1-5
CDR3 length: 17
V gene: TRBV7-8
D gene: TRBD1
CDR3 protein: CASSPWTGAVGNQPQHF

J gene: TRBJ1-1
CDR3 length: 15
V gene: TRBV12-3/TRBV12-4
D gene: -
CDR3 protein: CASSSHSLGGTEAFF

J gene: TRBJ2-7
CDR3 length: 15
V gene: TRBV7-9
D gene: TRBD2
CDR3 protein: CASSVGASGSPEQYF

J gene: TRBJ2-7
CDR3 length: 14
V gene: TRBV7-2
D gene: TRBD2
CDR3 protein: CASSGLAGGYEQYF

J gene: TRBJ2-5
CDR3 length: 14
V gene: TRBV19
D gene: -
CDR3 protein: CASSIQGAQETQYF

J gene: TRBJ2-7
CDR3 length: 14
V gene: TRBV7-2
D gene: TRBD1
CDR3 protein: CASSPQGAFNEQYF

J gene: TRBJ1-6
CDR3 length: 13
V gene: TRBV6-1
D gene: -
CDR3 protein: CASSEAGGSPLHF

J gene: TRBJ2-7
CDR3 length: 14
V gene: TRBV20-1
D gene: -
CDR3 protein: CSARLQGSLGEQYF

J gene: TRBJ2-7
CDR3 length: 14
V gene: TRBV6-5
D gene: -
CDR3 protein: CASSHTRGLYEQYF

J gene: TRBJ2-7
CDR3 length: 12
V gene: TRBV20-1
D gene: TRBD1
CDR3 protein: CSAGTGALEQYF

J gene: TRBJ1-2
CDR3 length: 15
V gene: TRBV29-1
D gene: TRBD1
CDR3 protein: CSVEKVGQGAESYTF

J gene: TRBJ1-5
CDR3 length: 17
V gene: TRBV7-2
D gene: TRBD1
CDR3 protein: CASSFRDRGQGNQPQHF

J gene: TRBJ1-5
CDR3 length: 13
V gene: TRBV7-9
D gene: -
CDR3 protein: CASSPAHNQPQHF

J gene: TRBJ1-3
CDR3 length: 16
V gene: TRBV5-4
D gene: TRBD1
CDR3 protein: CASSPQGRVPGNTIYF

J gene: TRBJ1-6
CDR3 length: 14
V gene: TRBV7-3
D gene: -
CDR3 protein: CASSFTGYDSPLHF

J gene: TRBJ2-7
CDR3 length: 14
V gene: TRBV3-1
D gene: -
CDR3 protein: CASSQGMGSYEQYF

J gene: TRBJ1-3
CDR3 length: 15
V gene: TRBV12-3/TRBV12-4
D gene: -
CDR3 protein: CASSGQTSSGNTIYF

J gene: TRBJ2-7
CDR3 length: 13
V gene: TRBV27
D gene: -
CDR3 protein: CASSLLEGTEQYF

J gene: TRBJ2-7
CDR3 length: 14
V gene: TRBV6-1
D gene: -
CDR3 protein: CASSEGRRNYEQYF

J gene: TRBJ1-1
CDR3 length: 14
V gene: TRBV12-3/TRBV12-4
D gene: -
CDR3 protein: CASSLYRAGTEAFF

J gene: TRBJ1-2
CDR3 length: 17
V gene: TRBV11-2
D gene: TRBD1
CDR3 protein: CASSLLTGGSSNYGYTF

J gene: TRBJ2-7
CDR3 length: 15
V gene: TRBV10-3
D gene: TRBD1
CDR3 protein: CAISEQTGSSYEQYF

J gene: TRBJ1-4
CDR3 length: 15
V gene: TRBV20-1
D gene: TRBD1
CDR3 protein: CSATSSTGVNEKLFF

J gene: TRBJ1-3
CDR3 length: 16
V gene: TRBV7-2
D gene: -
CDR3 protein: CASSLALWGSGNTIYF

J gene: TRBJ1-2
CDR3 length: 14
V gene: TRBV12-3/TRBV12-4
D gene: TRBD1
CDR3 protein: CASSRQGSNYGYTF

J gene: TRBJ2-7
CDR3 length: 14
V gene: TRBV29-1
D gene: -
CDR3 protein: CSVVLAEISYEQYF

J gene: TRBJ2-5
CDR3 length: 10
V gene: TRBV29-1
D gene: -
CDR3 protein: CSAKVSEQYF

J gene: TRBJ1-2
CDR3 length: 12
V gene: TRBV25-1
D gene: -
CDR3 protein: CASIGGDYGYTF

J gene: TRBJ2-5
CDR3 length: 16
V gene: TRBV5-1
D gene: -
CDR3 protein: CASSPEGDPWRETQYF

J gene: TRBJ2-7
CDR3 length: 16
V gene: TRBV20-1
D gene: TRBD1
CDR3 protein: CSARAAPGQNVHEQYF

J gene: TRBJ1-1
CDR3 length: 14
V gene: TRBV6-5
D gene: -
CDR3 protein: CASSELGRDTEAFF

J gene: TRBJ1-2
CDR3 length: 14
V gene: TRBV5-6
D gene: -
CDR3 protein: CASSLEGIAYGYTF

J gene: TRBJ2-1
CDR3 length: 16
V gene: TRBV20-1
D gene: TRBD2
CDR3 protein: CSASGTSGRAANEQFF

J gene: TRBJ2-2
CDR3 length: 13
V gene: TRBV5-1
D gene: -
CDR3 protein: CASGPVNTGELFF

J gene: TRBJ1-3
CDR3 length: 17
V gene: TRBV19
D gene: TRBD1
CDR3 protein: CASSIFRQGASGNTIYF

J gene: TRBJ2-7
CDR3 length: 15
V gene: TRBV7-9
D gene: TRBD2
CDR3 protein: CASSSLGLAGGEQYF

J gene: TRBJ1-5
CDR3 length: 16
V gene: TRBV4-1
D gene: -
CDR3 protein: CASRLLPGLRNQPQHF

J gene: TRBJ2-7
CDR3 length: 14
V gene: TRBV13
D gene: -
CDR3 protein: CASSLGGAGNEQYF